One and the same sample provided the 17 T cell receptor beta chains below, sequenced in a study of CD8+ T cells in alopecia areata. Extraction and reverse transcription of RNA yielded cDNA as the sequencing template. Generated by immunoSEQ multiplex PCR, the TCRdb table keeps only in-frame clones and is missing some. The sample shows approximately 180,000 clones, 59% of them seen only once. This specimen was CD4+ T cells sorted from blood, taken at week 0. The receptors here all came from a human donor with alopecia areata.

This clone was picked up a small number of times. This chain uses TRBV7-3 with TRBJ2-2; TRBD2 matches at 7 bases. The CDR3 consists of 17 residues. V lost 1 base and J lost 3; bases outside the gene matches: 8. CDR1 and CDR2 from the germline V gene are SGHTA and FQGTGA. The CDR3 DNA reads TGTGCCAGCAGCTTAAAGGGAGGGCAGGAGTACACCGGGGAGCTGTTTTTT. As protein: CASSLKGGQEYTGELFF.

Concerning this clone itself: This sample includes further DNA sequences coding for the same CDR3. V is TRBV30 and J is TRBJ1-6; TRBD1 is a possible D gene (5 bases). The V end lost 2 bases, the J end lost 9 bases, and 5 bases lay between the germline ends. The CDR3 extends over 11 amino acids. CDR1 and CDR2 from the germline V gene are GTSNPN and SVGIG (reference sequence). The CDR3, as DNA: TGTGCCTGGAGTCAGGGTTCACCCCTCCACTTT. Translation gives CAWSQGSPLHF.

The CDR3 nucleotides are TGTGCCACCAGCCGGGACAGGTTTGGGAATTCACCCCTCCACTTT. This encodes CATSRDRFGNSPLHF. V usage is TRBV15 and J usage is TRBJ1-6, with 8 bases matching TRBD1. This CDR3 is 15 amino acids long. Per germline, CDR1 LNHNV and CDR2 YYDKDF (reference sequence). With 5 bases clipped from V and 7 bases from J, the junction kept 7 bases outside the gene matches.

The chain recombines TRBV4-2 with TRBJ2-1, with 7 positions matching TRBD2. V dropped 8 bases and J dropped 6; count of bases not matched to a gene: 7. CDR3 length equals 13 residues. Germline V CDR1 and CDR2: LGHNA, YNFKEQ. The CDR3 region is CASSPGLSNEQFF. CDR3 DNA sequence: TGTGCCAGCTCACCGGGACTAAGCAATGAGCAGTTCTTC.

The chain links TRBV10-3 to TRBJ2-5, with 8 bases aligning to TRBD1. J gave up 5 bases and V 5 bases, and 7 bases lay outside the gene matches. In germline, CDR1 is ENHRY, CDR2 SYGVKD. The CDR3 has 14 residues. CDR3 amino acids: CAISLTGAEETQYF. In nucleotides, the CDR3 is TGTGCCATCAGTTTGACAGGGGCCGAGGAGACCCAGTACTTC.

Details on this clone: A read error may produce the germline difference seen at one junction end. This same CDR3 is encoded by further DNA sequences in the sample. This rearrangement joins TRBV29-1 to TRBJ2-2, with 11 positions matching TRBD1. Germline V gene lookup returns CDR1 SQVTM and CDR2 ANQGSEA. The CDR3 has 14 residues. The CDR3 sequence is CSVEGTGGTGELFF. CDR3 nucleotide sequence: TGCAGCGTAGAAGGGACAGGGGGCACCGGGGAGCTGTTTTTT.

J is TRBJ2-7 and V is TRBV5-1, with 8 nucleotides matching TRBD2. CDR3 length: 15 amino acids. CDR1 SGHRS and CDR2 YFSETQ come from the germline V gene. Unmatched junction bases numbered 7, after V lost 0 bases and J lost 5 bases. Here the CDR3 DNA reads TGCGCCAGCAGCTTGGAGTTTGCGGGGGGCAACGAGCAGTACTTC. Encoded protein: CASSLEFAGGNEQYF.

This clone was counted a few times. The V call is TRBV7-2, the J call TRBJ2-2; the match to TRBD1 covers 7 bases. Trimming took 6 bases from V and 5 from J; bases not matched to a gene: 3. CDR3 size: 13 residues. The V gene's germline CDR1 is SGHTA and CDR2 FQGNSA. The CDR3 loop is CASRPTGTGELFF. The CDR3 nucleotides are TGTGCCAGCAGACCGACAGGGACCGGGGAGCTGTTTTTT.

The chain combines TRBV6-6 with TRBJ2-5, with 9 bases matching TRBD2. CDR1 is MNHNY, CDR2 SVGAGI, per germline (reference sequence). CDR3 length equals 16 residues. The J segment lost 2 bases and the V segment lost 3 bases, leaving 7 bases of the junction unmatched. The CDR3 coding sequence is TGTGCCAGCAGTTATGGGACTAGCTATCTTCAAGAGACCCAGTACTTC. Its translation is CASSYGTSYLQETQYF.

This sequence joins TRBV6-5 and TRBJ1-3; 7 bases map to TRBD1. With 0 bases clipped from V and 4 bases from J, the junction kept 6 bases outside the gene matches. CDR1 is MNHEY and CDR2 is SVGAGI in the germline V gene. This CDR3 contains 16 residues. Here the CDR3 DNA reads TGTGCCAGCAGTTACTCATCGACAGGGATCGGAAACACCATATATTTT. Translation gives CASSYSSTGIGNTIYF.

This chain connects TRBV11-2 to TRBJ2-7; no definite D call. V gave up 3 bases and J gave up 4 bases, with 13 bases separating them. This CDR3 contains 14 residues. The germline gives CDR1 SGHAT, CDR2 FQNNGV. CDR3 sequence: CASSLRLASYEQYF. CDR3 DNA sequence: TGTGCCAGCAGCTTGCGGTTGGCCTCTTACGAGCAGTACTTC.

This clone came up a few times. CDR3 sequence: CASSPNQETQYF. CDR3 nucleotides: TGCGCCAGCAGCCCCAACCAAGAGACCCAGTACTTC. This chain links TRBV5-1 with TRBJ2-5; D ambiguous. Trimming shortened V by 4 bases and J by 0 bases, and 4 bases separated the two germline ends. Germline assignment: CDR1 SGHRS and CDR2 YFSETQ. The CDR3 length is 12 residues.

This rearrangement joins TRBV4-2 to TRBJ1-2; D perhaps matches TRBD1 (6 bases). Per the germline V gene, CDR1 is LGHNA and CDR2 is YNFKEQ. This CDR3 has 15 residues. Trimming removed 0 bases from V and 6 bases from J, with 14 bases in between. CDR3 sequence: CASSQDRTDSDGYTF. CDR3 coding DNA: TGTGCCAGCAGCCAAGATAGGACGGACAGCGATGGCTACACCTTC.

The gene calls are TRBV30 and TRBJ2-1; 8 bases fit TRBD2. The CDR3 loop spans 14 amino acids. Germline values: CDR1 GTSNPN, CDR2 SVGIG (reference sequence). The junction had 2 bases not matched to a gene; V was cut back by 0 bases and J by 4 bases. In nucleotides, the CDR3 is TGTGCCTGGAGTGTTAGCGGGGTGTACAATGAGCAGTTCTTC. It encodes CAWSVSGVYNEQFF.

The rearrangement links TRBV29-1 to TRBJ2-2, with a possible D match to TRBD2 (6 bases). CDR1 is SQVTM, CDR2 ANQGSEA, per germline. This CDR3 has 12 amino acids. V lost 7 bases, J lost 8 bases, and 14 bases lay in between. CDR3 sequence: CSAGSRAGELFF. Written as DNA, the CDR3 is TGCAGCGCCGGGAGCCGGGCTGGGGAGCTGTTTTTT.

The chain is built from TRBV20-1 and TRBJ2-3; no firm D call. The length of the CDR3 is 11 residues. V lost 7 bases to trimming and J lost 2 bases, with 7 bases between them. Looked up from germline, CDR1 is DFQATT and CDR2 is SNEGSKA (reference sequence). In DNA, the CDR3 is TGCAGTGGGGCGGACACAGATACGCAGTATTTT. It yields the protein CSGADTDTQYF.

This sequence joins TRBV7-9 and TRBJ2-7; TRBD2 is a possible D gene (6 bases). V lost 8 bases to trimming and J lost 5 bases, with 16 bases between them. The CDR3 extends over 13 amino acids. CDR1 is SEHNR and CDR2 is FQNEAQ in the germline V gene (reference sequence). CDR3: CASGRGRRDEQYF. CDR3 DNA: TGTGCCAGCGGTCGGGGAAGGAGGGACGAGCAGTACTTC.